Listed below are T cell receptor beta chains from one sample, sequenced in a study of blood T cell repertoires in COVID-19. The table came from immunoSEQ multiplex PCR; TCRdb's copy has only in-frame clones and leaves some out. The profile shows 150,000 to 200,000 clones, roughly 88% of them singletons. Sequenced sample: peripheral blood. The receptor set was obtained from a woman aged 80 or over with active or convalescent COVID-19. CDR3s include the opening cysteine and the closing phenylalanine or tryptophan. A D gene is named only where the DNA matches it firmly.

v_call: TRBV10-1
d_call: NA
cdr3_aa: CASSSTAEGNQPQHF

v_call: TRBV7-2
d_call: TRBD2
cdr3_aa: CASSLAQTSGPQYF

v_call: TRBV9
d_call: TRBD1
cdr3_aa: CASSPVRAGGVNEQYF

v_call: TRBV10-3
d_call: NA
cdr3_aa: CAIRTPGFYGYTF

v_call: TRBV7-2
d_call: NA
cdr3_aa: CASSPDSYGYTF

v_call: TRBV11-3
d_call: NA
cdr3_aa: CASSPQVGTNNSPLHF

v_call: TRBV27
d_call: NA
cdr3_aa: CASSPRGYSNQPQHF

v_call: TRBV10-2
d_call: NA
cdr3_aa: CASSYTGQNYEQYF

v_call: TRBV6-2/TRBV6-3
d_call: TRBD2
cdr3_aa: CASSRRLAGGDNEQFF

v_call: TRBV2
d_call: TRBD1
cdr3_aa: CASRRRDRGSWGYTF

v_call: TRBV11-3
d_call: TRBD2
cdr3_aa: CASSLVASGGAIEQFF

v_call: TRBV18
d_call: TRBD1
cdr3_aa: CASSPGQGSEKLFF

v_call: TRBV6-6
d_call: TRBD2
cdr3_aa: CASSLTSGPADTQYF